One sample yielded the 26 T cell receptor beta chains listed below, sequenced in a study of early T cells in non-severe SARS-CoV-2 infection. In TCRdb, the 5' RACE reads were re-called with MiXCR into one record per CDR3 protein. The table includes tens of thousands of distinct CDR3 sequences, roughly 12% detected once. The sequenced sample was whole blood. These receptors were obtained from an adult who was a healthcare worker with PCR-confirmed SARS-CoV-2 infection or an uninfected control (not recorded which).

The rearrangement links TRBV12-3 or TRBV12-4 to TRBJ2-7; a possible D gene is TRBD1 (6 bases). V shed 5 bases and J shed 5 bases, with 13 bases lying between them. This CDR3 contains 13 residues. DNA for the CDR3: TGTGCCAGCAGTCCACAGGGTCCCCACGAGCAGTACTTC. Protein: CASSPQGPHEQYF.

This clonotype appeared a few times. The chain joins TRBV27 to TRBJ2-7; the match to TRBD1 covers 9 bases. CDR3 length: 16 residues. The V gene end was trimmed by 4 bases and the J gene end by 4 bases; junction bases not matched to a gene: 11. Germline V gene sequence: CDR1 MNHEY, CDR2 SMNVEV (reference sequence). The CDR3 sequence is CASSSGQGRWAYEQYF. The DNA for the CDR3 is TGTGCCAGCAGTTCGGGACAGGGACGATGGGCTTACGAGCAGTACTTC.

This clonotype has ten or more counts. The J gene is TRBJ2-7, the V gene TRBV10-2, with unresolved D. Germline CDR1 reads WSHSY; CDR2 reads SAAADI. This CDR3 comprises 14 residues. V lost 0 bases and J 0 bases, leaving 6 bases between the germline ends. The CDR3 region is CASSESWGSYEQYF. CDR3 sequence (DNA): TGCGCCAGCAGTGAGTCGTGGGGCTCCTACGAGCAGTACTTC.

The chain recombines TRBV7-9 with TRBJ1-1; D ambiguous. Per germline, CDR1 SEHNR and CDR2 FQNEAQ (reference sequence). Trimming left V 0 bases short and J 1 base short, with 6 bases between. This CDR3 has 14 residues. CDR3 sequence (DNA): TGTGCCAGCAGCTTAGCAGGAACGAACACTGAAGCTTTCTTT. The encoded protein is CASSLAGTNTEAFF.

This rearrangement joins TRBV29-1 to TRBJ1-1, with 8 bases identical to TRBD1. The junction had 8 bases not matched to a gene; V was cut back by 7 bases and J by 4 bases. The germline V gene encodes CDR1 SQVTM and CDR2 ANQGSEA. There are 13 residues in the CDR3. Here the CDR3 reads CSGATGVGTEAFF. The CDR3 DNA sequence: TGCAGCGGGGCGACAGGGGTGGGCACTGAAGCTTTCTTT.

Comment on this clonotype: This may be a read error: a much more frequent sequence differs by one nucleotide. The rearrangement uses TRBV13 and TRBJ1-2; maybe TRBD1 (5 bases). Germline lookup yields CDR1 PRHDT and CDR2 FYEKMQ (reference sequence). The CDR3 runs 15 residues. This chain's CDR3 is CASSLGRGVNYGCTF. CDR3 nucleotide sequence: TGTGCCAGCAGCTTAGGCCGGGGGGTAAACTATGGCTGCACCTTC.

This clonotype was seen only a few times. CDR3 residues: CASEGAGELFF. The CDR3 nucleotides read TGTGCCAGTGAGGGTGCCGGGGAGCTGTTTTTT. The rearrangement uses TRBV28 and TRBJ2-2; tentative D call: TRBD2 (5 bases). The CDR3 covers 11 residues. With 9 bases removed from V and 6 bases from J, the gap between germline ends came to 8 bases. The germline gives CDR1 MDHEN, CDR2 SYDVKM.

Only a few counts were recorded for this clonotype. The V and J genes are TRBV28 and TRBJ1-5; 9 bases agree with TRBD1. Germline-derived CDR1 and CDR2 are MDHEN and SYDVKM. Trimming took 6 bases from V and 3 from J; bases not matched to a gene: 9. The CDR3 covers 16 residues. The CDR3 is CASRPDRGKLNQPQHF. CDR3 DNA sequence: TGTGCCAGCAGACCAGACAGGGGGAAACTCAATCAGCCCCAGCATTTT.

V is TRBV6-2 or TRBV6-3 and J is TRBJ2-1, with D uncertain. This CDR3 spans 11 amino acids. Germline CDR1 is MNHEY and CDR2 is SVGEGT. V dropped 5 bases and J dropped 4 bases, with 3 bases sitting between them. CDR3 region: CASSNYNEQFF. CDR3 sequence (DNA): TGTGCCAGCAGTAATTACAATGAGCAGTTCTTC.

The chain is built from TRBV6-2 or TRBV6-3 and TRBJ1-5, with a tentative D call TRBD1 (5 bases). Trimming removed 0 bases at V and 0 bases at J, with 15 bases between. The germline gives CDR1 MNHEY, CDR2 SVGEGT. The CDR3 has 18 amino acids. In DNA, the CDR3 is TGTGCCAGCAGTTACTCCTACTCCGACAGACTTAGCAATCAGCCCCAGCATTTT. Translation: CASSYSYSDRLSNQPQHF.

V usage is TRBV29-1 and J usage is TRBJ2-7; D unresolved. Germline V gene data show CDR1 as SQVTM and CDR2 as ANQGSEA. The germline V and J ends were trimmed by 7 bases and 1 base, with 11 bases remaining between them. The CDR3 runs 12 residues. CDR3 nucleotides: TGCAGCGCTGACGACGGGTCCTACGAGCAGTACTTC. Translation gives CSADDGSYEQYF.

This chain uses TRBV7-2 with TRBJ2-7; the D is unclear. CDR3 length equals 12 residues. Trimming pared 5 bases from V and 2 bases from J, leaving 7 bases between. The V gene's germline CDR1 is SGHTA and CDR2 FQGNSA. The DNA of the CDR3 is TGTGCCAGCAGCCGGACCACCTACGAGCAGTACTTC. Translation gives CASSRTTYEQYF.

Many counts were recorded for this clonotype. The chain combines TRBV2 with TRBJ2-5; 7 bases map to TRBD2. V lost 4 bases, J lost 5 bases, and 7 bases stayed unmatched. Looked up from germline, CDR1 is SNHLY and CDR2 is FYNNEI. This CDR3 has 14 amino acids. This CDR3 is CASSVRWEGETQYF. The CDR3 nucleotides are TGTGCCAGCAGTGTTCGATGGGAGGGGGAGACCCAGTACTTC. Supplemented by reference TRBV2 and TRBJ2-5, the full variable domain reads EPEVTQTPSHQVTQMGQEVILRCVPISNHLYFYWYRQILGQKVEFLVSFYNNEISEKSEIFDDQFSVERPDGSNFTLKIRSTKLEDSAMYFCASSVRWEGETQYFGPGTRLLVL.

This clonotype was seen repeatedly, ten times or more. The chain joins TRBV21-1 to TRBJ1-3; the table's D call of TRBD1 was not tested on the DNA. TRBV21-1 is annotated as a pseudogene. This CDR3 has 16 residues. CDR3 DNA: TGTGCCAGGGCGGGACAGGGTTTCAGCTCTGGAAACACCATATATTTT. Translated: CARAGQGFSSGNTIYF.

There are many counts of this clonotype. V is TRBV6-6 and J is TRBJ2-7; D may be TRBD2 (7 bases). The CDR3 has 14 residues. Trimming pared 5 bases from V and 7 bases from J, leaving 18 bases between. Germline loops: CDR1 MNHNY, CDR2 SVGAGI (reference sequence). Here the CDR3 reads CASSQRRGGGEQYF. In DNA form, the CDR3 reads TGTGCCAGCAGTCAACGCAGGGGCGGGGGTGAGCAGTACTTC.

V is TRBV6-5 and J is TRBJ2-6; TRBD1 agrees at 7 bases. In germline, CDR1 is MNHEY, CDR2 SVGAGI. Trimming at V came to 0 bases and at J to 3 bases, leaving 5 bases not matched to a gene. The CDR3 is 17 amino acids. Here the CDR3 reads CASSYSKTGSGANVLTF. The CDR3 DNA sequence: TGTGCCAGCAGTTACTCGAAGACAGGGAGTGGGGCCAACGTCCTGACTTTC.

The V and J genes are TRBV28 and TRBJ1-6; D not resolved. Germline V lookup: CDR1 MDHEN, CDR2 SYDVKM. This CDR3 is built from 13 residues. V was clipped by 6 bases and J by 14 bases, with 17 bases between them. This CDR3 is CASSPAHPRTLHF. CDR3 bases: TGTGCCAGCAGCCCCGCACACCCCCGGACCCTCCACTTT.

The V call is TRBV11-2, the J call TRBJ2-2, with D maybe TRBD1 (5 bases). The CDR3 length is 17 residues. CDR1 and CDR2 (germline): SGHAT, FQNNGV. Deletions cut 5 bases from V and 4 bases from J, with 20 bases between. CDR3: CASSPDLRVAGTGELFF. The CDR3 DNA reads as TGTGCCAGCAGCCCCGACCTCAGGGTCGCAGGCACCGGGGAGCTGTTTTTT. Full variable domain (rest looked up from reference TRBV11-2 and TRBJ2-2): EAGVAQSPRYKIIEKRQSVAFWCNPISGHATLYWYQQILGQGPKLLIQFQNNGVVDDSQLPKDRFSAERLKGVDSTLKIQPAKLEDSAVYLCASSPDLRVAGTGELFFGEGSRLTVL.

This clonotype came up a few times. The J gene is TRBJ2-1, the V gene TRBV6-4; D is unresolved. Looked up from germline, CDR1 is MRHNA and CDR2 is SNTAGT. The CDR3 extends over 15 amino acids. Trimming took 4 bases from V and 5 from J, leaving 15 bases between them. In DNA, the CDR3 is TGTGCCAGCAGTGCCACCCCCAGTGGGAACAATGAGCAGTTCTTC. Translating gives CASSATPSGNNEQFF.

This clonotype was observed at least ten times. CDR3 nucleotide sequence: TGTGCCAGCAGCCGGGACTTAGGGACCAATGAGCAGTTCTTC. Its translation is CASSRDLGTNEQFF. The rearrangement links TRBV6-4 to TRBJ2-1, with D possibly TRBD2 on 6 matching bases. V dropped 6 bases and J dropped 6 bases, with 15 bases sitting between them. This CDR3 has 14 amino acids. CDR1 MRHNA and CDR2 SNTAGT come from the germline V gene.

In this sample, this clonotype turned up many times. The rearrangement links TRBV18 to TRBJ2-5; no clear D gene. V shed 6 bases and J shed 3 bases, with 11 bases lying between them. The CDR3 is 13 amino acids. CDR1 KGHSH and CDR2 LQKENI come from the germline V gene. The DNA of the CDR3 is TGTGCCAGCTCTTGGGCAACCGAAGAGACCCAGTACTTC. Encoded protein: CASSWATEETQYF. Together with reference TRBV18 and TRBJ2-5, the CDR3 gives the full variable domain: NAGVMQNPRHLVRRRGQEARLRCSPMKGHSHVYWYRQLPEEGLKFMVYLQKENIIDESGMPKERFSAEFPKEGPSILRIQQVVRGDSAAYFCASSWATEETQYFGPGTRLLVL.

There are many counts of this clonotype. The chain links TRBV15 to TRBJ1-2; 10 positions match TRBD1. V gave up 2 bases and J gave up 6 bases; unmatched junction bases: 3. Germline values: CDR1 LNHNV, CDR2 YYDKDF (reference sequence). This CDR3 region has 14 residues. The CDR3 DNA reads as TGTGCCACCAGCAGAACGGACAGGGGGAATGGCTACACCTTC. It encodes CATSRTDRGNGYTF.

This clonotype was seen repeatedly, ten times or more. The CDR3 bases are TGTGCCAGTAGTTGGGACAGACAACTTAGCAATCAGCCCCAGCATTTT. Its translation is CASSWDRQLSNQPQHF. This chain links TRBV19 with TRBJ1-5, with TRBD1 identical over 7 bases. The trim removed 5 bases at V and 0 bases at J, leaving 7 bases unmatched. CDR1 is LNHDA and CDR2 is SQIVND in the germline V gene (reference sequence). The CDR3 has 16 amino acids.

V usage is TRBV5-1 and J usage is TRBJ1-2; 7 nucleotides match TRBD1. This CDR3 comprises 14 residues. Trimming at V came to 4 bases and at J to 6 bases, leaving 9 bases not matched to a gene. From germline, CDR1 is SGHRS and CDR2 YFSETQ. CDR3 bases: TGCGCCAGCAGCCGGGACAGTCCGCGTAATGGCTACACCTTC. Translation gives CASSRDSPRNGYTF. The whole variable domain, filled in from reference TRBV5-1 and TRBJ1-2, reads KAGVTQTPRYLIKTRGQQVTLSCSPISGHRSVSWYQQTPGQGLQFLFEYFSETQRNKGNFPGRFSGRQFSNSRSEMNVSTLELGDSALYLCASSRDSPRNGYTFGSGTRLTVV.

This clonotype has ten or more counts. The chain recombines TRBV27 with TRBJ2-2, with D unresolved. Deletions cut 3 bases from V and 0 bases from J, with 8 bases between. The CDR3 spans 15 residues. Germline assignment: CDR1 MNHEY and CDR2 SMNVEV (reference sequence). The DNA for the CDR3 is TGTGCCAGCAGTTTGGCATACCCGAACACCGGGGAGCTGTTTTTT. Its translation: CASSLAYPNTGELFF.

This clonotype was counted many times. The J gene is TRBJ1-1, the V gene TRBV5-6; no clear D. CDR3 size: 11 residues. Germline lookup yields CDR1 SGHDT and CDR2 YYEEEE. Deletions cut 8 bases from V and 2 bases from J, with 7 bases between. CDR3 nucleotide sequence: TGTGCCAGTTACGCCAACACTGAAGCTTTCTTT. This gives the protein CASYANTEAFF.